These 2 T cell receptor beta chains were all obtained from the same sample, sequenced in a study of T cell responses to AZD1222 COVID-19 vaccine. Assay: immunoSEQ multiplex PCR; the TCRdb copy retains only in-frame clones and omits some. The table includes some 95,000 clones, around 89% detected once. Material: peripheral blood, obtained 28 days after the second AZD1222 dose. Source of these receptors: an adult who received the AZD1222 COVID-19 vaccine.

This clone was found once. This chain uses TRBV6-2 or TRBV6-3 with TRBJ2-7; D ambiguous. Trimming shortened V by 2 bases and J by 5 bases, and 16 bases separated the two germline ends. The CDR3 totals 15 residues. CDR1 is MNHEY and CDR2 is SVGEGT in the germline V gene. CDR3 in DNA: TGTGCCAGCAGTTACAGGGTGTTTATTCCCAACGAGCAGTACTTC. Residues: CASSYRVFIPNEQYF.

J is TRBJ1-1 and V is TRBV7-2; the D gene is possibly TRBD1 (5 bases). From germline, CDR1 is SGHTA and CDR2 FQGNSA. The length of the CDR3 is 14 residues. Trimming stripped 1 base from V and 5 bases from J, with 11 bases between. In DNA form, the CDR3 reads TGTGCCAGCAGCTTAGGGCCAGGGAGGACTGAAGCTTTCTTT. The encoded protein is CASSLGPGRTEAFF.